This T cell receptor (beta chain) was found in a study of shared clonotypes between healthy human individuals. Study information: Contributing individuals were a couple of females and a few males aged 18 to 49.

In the source study's methods: Junction-only sequences produced by ImmunoSEQ had no quality scores, so filtering differed. The repertoire was sequenced with immunoSEQ multiplex PCR; TCRdb's copy has only in-frame clones and lacks some. That table furnishes V, J and clone size, whereas the DNA furnished D and trimming. Of over 400,000 clones detected, around 73% appear once; the ten largest clones hold around 12%. The CDR3 consists of 11 residues. Germline assignment: CDR1 SGHAT and CDR2 FQDESV (reference sequence). Many counts were recorded for this clone. Germline and junction disagree at one end, which may indicate a read error.

The chain uses TRBV11-1 and TRBJ1-1; weak D call: TRBD1 (5 bases). Sequencing was performed on PBMCs. This TCR was recovered from a woman between 35 and 50 years old in good health. Some clones in this sample may be carry-over from other donors' samples. The CDR3 loop is CASSLGGSLLF. Here the CDR3 DNA reads TGTGCCAGCAGCTTAGGGGGCTCGCTACTCTTT.